Listed below are T cell receptor beta chains from one sample, sequenced in a study of T cell changes during pregnancy in multiple sclerosis. Generated by immunoSEQ multiplex PCR, the TCRdb table keeps only in-frame clones and is missing some. The sample holds about 30,000 clones, nearly 90% seen once. The sample in question was CD8+ T cells from peripheral blood mononuclear cells, obtained in the second trimester of pregnancy. The receptors originated from a female donor with multiple sclerosis, enrolled in a pregnancy study. The CDR3 runs from the conserved cysteine through the conserved F or W. D genes are given only for firm matches. Rows give clone size only sometimes, using once, few, many, or a class for an expanded clone.

>TRBV7-6|once|TRBJ1-1|.
CASSPQVLIAEAFF
TGTGCCAGCAGTCCACAGGTACTTATCGCTGAAGCTTTCTTT
>TRBV28|.|TRBJ2-3|TRBD1
CASSYRTGGTDTQYF
TGTGCCAGCAGTTACAGGACAGGGGGCACAGATACGCAGTATTTT
>TRBV19|.|TRBJ2-7|TRBD1
CASSIESTGYEQYF
TGTGCCAGTAGTATAGAATCGACAGGGTATGAGCAGTACTTC
>TRBV29-1|.|TRBJ1-1|.
CSAGGANTEAFF
TGCAGCGCTGGGGGGGCCAACACTGAAGCTTTCTTT
>TRBV6-4|.|TRBJ2-2|.
CASSDHVSGELFF
TGTGCCAGCAGTGATCATGTGTCCGGGGAGCTGTTTTTT
>TRBV11-1|.|TRBJ2-3|.
CASSYERNTQYF
TGTGCCAGCAGCTACGAGCGTAATACGCAGTATTTT
>TRBV7-8|.|TRBJ2-1|.
CASSLAPRDSYNEQFF
TGTGCCAGCAGCTTAGCTCCCCGGGACTCCTACAATGAGCAGTTCTTC
>TRBV30|.|TRBJ2-7|TRBD2
CAWSWSSGSHEQYF
TGTGCCTGGAGTTGGTCTAGCGGGAGCCACGAGCAGTACTTC
>TRBV7-9|.|TRBJ1-6|TRBD1
CASSRTGDGHNSPLHF
TGTGCCAGCAGCCGGACAGGGGATGGCCATAATTCACCCCTCCACTTT
>TRBV19|once|TRBJ2-7|TRBD2
CASSMGGPEILEQYF
TGTGCCAGTAGTATGGGAGGGCCTGAAATTTTGGAGCAGTACTTC
>TRBV7-8|.|TRBJ2-7|TRBD1
CASSLDQGTEFYEQYF
TGTGCCAGCAGCTTGGATCAAGGGACAGAATTCTACGAGCAGTACTTC
>TRBV6-1|.|TRBJ2-3|TRBD2
CASSESAGGQGTDTQYF
TGTGCCAGCAGTGAGTCGGCGGGGGGGCAGGGCACAGATACGCAGTATTTT
>TRBV27|.|TRBJ1-6|TRBD1
CASSYGQGNSPLHF
TGTGCCAGCAGTTACGGACAGGGGAATTCACCCCTCCACTTT
>TRBV27|.|TRBJ1-2|.
CASSLYGGRAVQDYGYTF
TGTGCCAGCAGTTTATATGGCGGTAGGGCAGTACAGGACTATGGCTACACCTTC
>TRBV6-5|.|TRBJ2-3|.
CASSLTDTPTDTQYF
TGTGCCAGCAGTTTGACAGATACTCCAACAGATACGCAGTATTTT
>TRBV9|.|TRBJ2-5|.
CASSLDGSGSETQYF
TGTGCCAGCAGCCTAGACGGGTCGGGGTCAGAGACCCAGTACTTC
>TRBV27|.|TRBJ2-3|.
CASSYKNQGNTQYF
TGTGCCAGCAGTTACAAAAACCAGGGAAATACGCAGTATTTT
>TRBV6-5|once|TRBJ1-1|.
CASSLSTANTEAFF
TGTGCCAGCAGTCTATCGACAGCGAACACTGAAGCTTTCTTT
>TRBV7-9|.|TRBJ1-2|.
CASSFDTDYGYTF
TGTGCCAGCAGCTTTGACACCGACTATGGCTACACCTTC
>TRBV15|.|TRBJ1-1|TRBD1
CATISTGVGTEAFF
TGTGCCACCATATCGACAGGGGTTGGTACTGAAGCTTTCTTT
>TRBV7-8|.|TRBJ1-1|TRBD1
CASSFQETGTATEAFF
TGTGCCAGCAGCTTTCAAGAAACCGGGACAGCCACTGAAGCTTTCTTT
>TRBV6-5|.|TRBJ1-4|.
CASTGEVHEKLFF
TGTGCCAGCACGGGAGAGGTACATGAAAAACTGTTTTTT
>TRBV18|once|TRBJ2-3|.
CASSSIRDSTDTQYF
TGTGCCAGCTCATCCATCCGGGACTCCACAGATACGCAGTATTTT
>TRBV5-8|once|TRBJ2-7|TRBD1
CATSLGTAYEQYF
TGTGCCACCAGCCTGGGGACAGCTTACGAGCAGTACTTC